This T cell receptor (beta chain) came from a study of cytomegalovirus exposure and HLA in healthy donors. The PCR was carried out with 60 Vbeta primers and 13 Jbeta primers. Some clones are missing from TCRdb's copy, which holds only in-frame ones; the method was immunoSEQ multiplex PCR. Here the sample spans 110,000 or so clones, roughly 71% being singletons. The table lists this clone with a count of one. The CDR3 contains 15 residues. With 5 bases clipped from V and 3 bases from J, the junction kept 4 bases outside the gene matches. Per the germline V gene, CDR1 is SGHNT and CDR2 is YENEEA. Sequencing was carried out using PBMCs. This rearrangement joins TRBV11-3 to TRBJ2-2, with 9 bases fitting TRBD1. The sequence came from a man younger than 30 in good health and CMV-seropositive. CDR3 DNA sequence: TGTGCCAGCAGCACCGGACAGGGGTACACCGGGGAGCTGTTTTTT. It encodes CASSTGQGYTGELFF.